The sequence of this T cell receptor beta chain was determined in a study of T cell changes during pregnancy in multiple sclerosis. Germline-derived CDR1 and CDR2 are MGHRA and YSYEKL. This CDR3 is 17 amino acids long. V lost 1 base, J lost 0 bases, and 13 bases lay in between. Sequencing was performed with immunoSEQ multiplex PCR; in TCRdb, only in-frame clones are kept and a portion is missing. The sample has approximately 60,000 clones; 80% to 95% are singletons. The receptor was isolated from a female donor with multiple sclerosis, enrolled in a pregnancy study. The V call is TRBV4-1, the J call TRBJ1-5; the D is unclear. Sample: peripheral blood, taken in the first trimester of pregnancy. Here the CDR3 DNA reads TGCGCCAGCAGCCAAGCCTTGGCAGGCTATAGCAATCAGCCCCAGCATTTT. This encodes CASSQALAGYSNQPQHF.